This record covers a single T cell receptor beta chain. The CDR3 runs to 15 residues. Unmatched junction bases numbered 8, after V lost 1 base and J lost 9 bases. In germline, CDR1 is SGHTA, CDR2 FQGNSA. Through a sample-barcoded 5' primer and a J-beta primer mix, a second PCR was run for about 7 to 12 cycles. TCRdb reprocessed the 5' RACE reads via MiXCR and lists one record per CDR3 protein. The top ten hold approximately 2.1% of the sample, which has 1.5 million to 2 million distinct CDR3 sequences, roughly 50% seen once. This sample was included in a study of blood T cells in healthy people across ages.

Specimen: blood. The chain links TRBV7-2 to TRBJ2-1; 8 nucleotides match TRBD2. The sequence was obtained from a woman in her thirties or forties in good health. The CDR3 loop reads CASSLERGGRPEQFF. CDR3 bases: TGTGCCAGCAGCTTAGAACGGGGGGGCCGTCCTGAGCAGTTCTTC.